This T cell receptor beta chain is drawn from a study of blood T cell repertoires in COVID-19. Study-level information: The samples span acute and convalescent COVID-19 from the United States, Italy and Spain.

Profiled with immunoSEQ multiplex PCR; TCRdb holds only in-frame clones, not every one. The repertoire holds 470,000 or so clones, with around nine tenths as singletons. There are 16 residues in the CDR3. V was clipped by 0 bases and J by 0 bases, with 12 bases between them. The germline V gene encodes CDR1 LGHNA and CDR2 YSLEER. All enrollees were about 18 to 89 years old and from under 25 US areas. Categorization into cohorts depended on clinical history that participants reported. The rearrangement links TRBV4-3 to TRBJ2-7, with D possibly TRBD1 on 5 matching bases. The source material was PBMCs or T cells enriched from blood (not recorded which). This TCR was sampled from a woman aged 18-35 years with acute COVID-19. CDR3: CASSQEVGRASYEQYF. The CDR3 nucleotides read TGCGCCAGCAGCCAAGAAGTGGGCAGGGCCTCCTACGAGCAGTACTTC.